This T cell receptor beta chain was obtained from a study of CD8+CD57+ T cells in acquired aplastic anemia listed by TCRdb under 2018. Regarding the complete study: A mean of approximately 3 ug of DNA, ranging from about 0.19 to 27.4 ug, was extracted from sorted CD4+ and CD8+ cells. A CD8+CD57+ expansion meant a frequency higher than the mean frequency seen in healthy subjects.

What the authors observed across the whole study: Although some 28 CD8+ CDR3 sequences were shared by patients and controls, these sequences appeared highly expressed in patients and within the immunodominant clones of patients. Between patients and healthy controls, no significant difference in CD8+ Simpson's diversity was found (P=0.060).

Genomic DNA served as template for TCR beta VDJ combination and CDR3 sequence profiling. TCR repertoire sequencing was run on an Illumina HiSeq 2000. In the paper's pipeline: Repertoire assessment relied on Simpson's diversity index, CDR3 size and DJ length profiles, and TRBV/TRBJ rearrangement plots. The most abundant DNA sequence in the deep sequencing data was defined as the immunodominant clone. CDR3 amino acid sequences were screened for sharing across subjects and compared with published repertoires and the VDJdb database. TCRdb reanalyzed the raw reads on its own, using fastp at Q25 for trimming and MiXCR for clone calling, and kept in-frame beta chains. Rows are combined by CDR3 protein, so each entry shows the most common genes and DNA. The V and J calls shown here were made by TCRdb, not taken from the authors' results. Here the sample has about 170,000 distinct CDR3 sequences; roughly 43% occur a single time. Of the sample, 1.1% falls within the top ten clones.

Worth noting for this clonotype: Its recognized antigen is unknown. No clone much larger than this one lies a single base away; base qualities are absent.

CDR1 and CDR2 are drawn from the germline V gene: SNHLY, FYNNEI. Unmatched junction bases come to 8, with V trimmed by 0 bases and J by 2 bases. The CDR3 measures 18 amino acids from cysteine to phenylalanine. CDR3 DNA only is kept here, 54 bases in frame from base 1. The patients picked for sequencing were ones in whom flow cytometry had shown an expansion of CD8+CD57+ cells. Every patient had a diagnosis of severe acquired aplastic anemia based on International Study of Aplastic Anemia and Agranulocytosis and Camitta criteria. No patient had received any therapy when blood was sampled. TCR repertoires of sorted CD4+ and CD8+ blood T cells from severe aplastic anemia patients and healthy subjects were deep-sequenced in the study. In the USA, patient enrollment took place under clinicaltrials.gov protocols 00001620, 01623167, 00001397, 00071045, 00081523 and 00961064. Ficoll-Paque density gradient centrifugation was used to isolate peripheral blood mononuclear cells. Before DNA was extracted, CD4+ and CD8+ T cells were sorted using either FACS or magnetic beads.

This receptor chain uses TRBV2 and TRBJ2-5, and 11 junction bases match TRBD2. This clonotype was obtained from a human donor with aplastic anemia. Sequencing input: sorted CD4+, CD8+, or CD8+CD57+ T cells (not recorded which) from PBMCs. CDR3 protein: CASSEALGGLAAQETQYF. At the DNA level, the sequence is TGTGCCAGCAGTGAAGCGCTTGGGGGACTAGCGGCTCAAGAGACCCAGTACTTC.